Presented here are 2 T cell receptor beta chains from one specimen sequenced in a study of T cells in Graves' hyperthyroidism and ophthalmopathy. From RNA transcripts, TCR beta CDR3 regions were amplified. TCR CDR3 regions were first amplified by RT-PCR with HTBI primers. Using its own MiXCR run on the multiplex PCR reads, TCRdb lists one record per CDR3 protein. The sample holds approximately 530,000 distinct CDR3 sequences, approximately 20% seen once. Material for sequencing was blood. The receptors come from a man aged 35 to 55 with Graves' ophthalmopathy.

The V gene is TRBV20-1, the J gene TRBJ2-7; 15 bases are a match to TRBD2. In germline, CDR1 is DFQATT, CDR2 SNEGSKA (reference sequence). V lost 6 bases to trimming and J lost 3 bases; unmatched junction nucleotides: 9. CDR3 length: 16 residues. DNA of the CDR3: TGCAGTGCCTACGGACTAGCGGGAGGGAATAGCTACGAGCAGTACTTC. Amino acid sequence: CSAYGLAGGNSYEQYF.

This clonotype was found a few times. This chain connects TRBV20-1 to TRBJ1-5; D ambiguous. V was trimmed by 0 bases and J by 2 bases, leaving 11 bases between them. Germline V gene sequence: CDR1 DFQATT, CDR2 SNEGSKA (reference sequence). This CDR3 is built from 15 residues. The CDR3 DNA sequence: TGCAGTGCTAGAGATCTCAACACAGGCAATCAGCCCCAGCATTTT. The encoded protein is CSARDLNTGNQPQHF.